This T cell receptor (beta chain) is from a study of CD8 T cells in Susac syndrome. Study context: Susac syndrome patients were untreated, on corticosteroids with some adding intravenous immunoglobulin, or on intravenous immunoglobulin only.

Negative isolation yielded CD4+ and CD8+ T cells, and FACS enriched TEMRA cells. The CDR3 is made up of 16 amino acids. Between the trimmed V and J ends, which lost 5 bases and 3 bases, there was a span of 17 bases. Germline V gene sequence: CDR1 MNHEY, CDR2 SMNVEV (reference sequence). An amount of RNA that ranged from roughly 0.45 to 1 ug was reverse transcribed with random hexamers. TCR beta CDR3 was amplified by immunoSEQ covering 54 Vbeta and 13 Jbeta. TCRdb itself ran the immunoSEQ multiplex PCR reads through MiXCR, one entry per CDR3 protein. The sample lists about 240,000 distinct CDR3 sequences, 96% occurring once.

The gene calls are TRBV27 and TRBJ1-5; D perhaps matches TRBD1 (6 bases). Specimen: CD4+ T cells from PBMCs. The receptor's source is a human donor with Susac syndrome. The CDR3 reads CASSRGGGVDNQPQHF. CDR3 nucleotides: TGTGCCAGCAGTCGCGGGGGCGGGGTGGACAATCAGCCCCAGCATTTT.